This T cell receptor (beta chain) was sequenced for a study of cytomegalovirus exposure and HLA in healthy donors. A multiplex PCR was run with 60 Vbeta primers and 13 Jbeta primers. Original processing notes: It was a later analysis that counted 79 million or so unique TCR beta chains, of which around 11 million were shared. The assay was immunoSEQ multiplex PCR, and TCRdb's table has in-frame clones only and misses some. V and J calls and clone size are copied from that table; D and trimming were computed from the DNA. The sample consists of 110,000 to 150,000 clones, 65% to 80% of them appearing once. The CDR3 totals 14 residues. V lost 0 bases to trimming and J lost 12 bases; unmatched junction nucleotides: 11. Germline V gives CDR1 SGHDT, CDR2 YYEEEE.

The sequenced sample consisted of PBMCs. The V call is TRBV5-6, the J call TRBJ2-7; 8 bases are shared with TRBD2. This TCR was recovered from a woman aged 40 to 50 in good health and CMV-seronegative. This CDR3 is CASSLAIAGRGLYF. CDR3 nucleotide sequence: TGTGCCAGCAGCTTGGCAATAGCGGGGAGGGGTTTGTACTTC.